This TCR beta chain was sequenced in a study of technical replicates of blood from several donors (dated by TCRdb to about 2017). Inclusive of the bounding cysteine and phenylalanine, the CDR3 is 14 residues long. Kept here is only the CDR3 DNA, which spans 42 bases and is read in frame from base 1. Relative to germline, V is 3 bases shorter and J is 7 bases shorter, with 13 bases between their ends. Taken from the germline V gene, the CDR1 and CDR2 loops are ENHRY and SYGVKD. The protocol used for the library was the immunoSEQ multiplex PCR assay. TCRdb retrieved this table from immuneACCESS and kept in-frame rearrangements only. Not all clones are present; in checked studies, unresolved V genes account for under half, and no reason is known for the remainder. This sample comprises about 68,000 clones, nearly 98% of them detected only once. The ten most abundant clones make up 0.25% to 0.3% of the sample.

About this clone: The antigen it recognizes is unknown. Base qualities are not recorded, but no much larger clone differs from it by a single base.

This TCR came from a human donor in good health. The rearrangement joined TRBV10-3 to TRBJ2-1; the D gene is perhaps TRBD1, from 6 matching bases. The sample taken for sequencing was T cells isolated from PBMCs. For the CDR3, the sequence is CAISDFGTKNEQFF. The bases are TGTGCCATCAGTGACTTCGGGACAAAAAATGAGCAGTTCTTC.